These T cell receptor beta chains were read from a single sample in a study of blood T cell repertoires in COVID-19. Assay: immunoSEQ multiplex PCR; the TCRdb copy retains only in-frame clones and omits some. The top ten clones hold just under 20% of a sample with roughly 97,000 clones, approximately 89% of them seen once. The sample taken for sequencing was peripheral blood. Receptors originate from a human donor in a cohort sampled during active COVID-19. Each CDR3 is given with its conserved first and last residue. Fields, in order: D gene, clone size, J gene, V gene, CDR3 DNA, CDR3 protein. A D gene is named only where the DNA matches it firmly. Expanded clones get a size class; other rows say once, few or many, or leave the size out.

>TRBD1|.|TRBJ1-3|TRBV28
TGTGCCAGCAGAGCACCGGGACAGGGAAACACCATATATTTT
CASRAPGQGNTIYF
>.|.|TRBJ2-7|TRBV7-9
TGTGCCAGCAGCTTAGCCTCCGAGTTGCCCTACGAGCAGTACTTC
CASSLASELPYEQYF
>TRBD1|.|TRBJ1-4|TRBV28
TGTGCCAGCACCCTAGGACAGGGGGCGGGTGAAAAACTGTTTTTT
CASTLGQGAGEKLFF
>.|.|TRBJ1-2|TRBV28
TGTGCCAGCATTAGCACGTCGGAGGGTGGCTACACCTTC
CASISTSEGGYTF
>TRBD1|.|TRBJ2-5|TRBV27
TGTGCCAGCAGTATCGGACAGGGGTGGGAGACCCAGTACTTC
CASSIGQGWETQYF
>.|.|TRBJ1-1|TRBV7-9
TGTGCCAGCACCTCGTTCGAGGCTGAAGCTTTCTTT
CASTSFEAEAFF
>TRBD1|.|TRBJ1-2|TRBV7-9
TGTGCCAGCAGCTTTGAGACAGGGGGCACGGATGGCTACACCTTC
CASSFETGGTDGYTF
>TRBD2|.|TRBJ2-7|TRBV19
TGTGCCAGTATGGGGAGGGAACCTTGGACAAACGAGCAGTACTTC
CASMGREPWTNEQYF
>TRBD1|.|TRBJ2-7|TRBV6-5
TGTGCCAGCAGCCTAGCCGGGACAGGTAACGAGCAGTACTTC
CASSLAGTGNEQYF
>.|.|TRBJ2-7|TRBV7-9
TGTGCCAGCAGCCTCGTAGAAAACTACGAGCAGTACTTC
CASSLVENYEQYF
>TRBD1|.|TRBJ2-5|TRBV5-1
TGCGCCAGCAGTGTTACAGGGGGCACCCCCCACTCGGAGACCCAGTACTTC
CASSVTGGTPHSETQYF
>.|.|TRBJ2-3|TRBV12-3/TRBV12-4
TGTGCCAGCAGTTTCTCGCCACGGGATACGCAGTATTTT
CASSFSPRDTQYF
>.|.|TRBJ1-4|TRBV2
TGTGCCAGCAGCGTCACAGGGCGTTCTAATGAAAAACTGTTTTTT
CASSVTGRSNEKLFF
>.|.|TRBJ2-5|TRBV20-1
TGCAGTGCTAGTGGCAGGGGAGAGACCCAGTACTTC
CSASGRGETQYF
>.|.|TRBJ2-3|TRBV7-9
TGTGCCAGCAGCTTAGGTGTGGCTACAGATACGCAGTATTTT
CASSLGVATDTQYF
>TRBD1|few|TRBJ2-1|TRBV5-5
TGTGCCAGCAGCTTGTCGGGACAGGGGGCCTACAATGAGCAGTTCTTC
CASSLSGQGAYNEQFF
>.|.|TRBJ2-1|TRBV4-2
TGTGCCAGCAGCCATGGGAGCCCGTCTTCGTCCTACAATGAGCAGTTCTTC
CASSHGSPSSSYNEQFF
>.|.|TRBJ1-6|TRBV15
TGTGCCACCAGCAGAGATCGACAGACTAATTCACCCCTCCACTTT
CATSRDRQTNSPLHF
>TRBD1|.|TRBJ1-3|TRBV2
TGTGCCAGCAGGGGGCTACTGGCCGACAGGGGGAGAGGAAACACCATATATTTT
CASRGLLADRGRGNTIYF
>TRBD2|few|TRBJ2-1|TRBV6-5
TGTGCCAGCAGTCCCGGGACTAGCGGATACAATGAGCAGTTCTTC
CASSPGTSGYNEQFF
>TRBD1|.|TRBJ1-1|TRBV5-1
TGCGCCAGCAGCTTGGTAGGCCAGGGGGAATCTGAAGCTTTCTTT
CASSLVGQGESEAFF
>.|.|TRBJ2-3|TRBV6-5
TGTGCCAGCAGTTACACCGAGCGGTACAGCACAGATACGCAGTATTTT
CASSYTERYSTDTQYF
>TRBD2|once|TRBJ2-3|TRBV9
TGTGCCAGCAGCGTAGTTGTAGCGGGGGACCCCACAGATACGCAGTATTTT
CASSVVVAGDPTDTQYF
>TRBD1|.|TRBJ1-4|TRBV4-2
TGTGCCAGCAGCCAAGAATCCGGGACAGGGAGTGAAAAACTGTTTTTT
CASSQESGTGSEKLFF
>TRBD1|.|TRBJ1-3|TRBV11-2
TGTGCCAGCAGACCTACTCCCGGGACAGGGGGAAACACCATATATTTT
CASRPTPGTGGNTIYF
>TRBD2|.|TRBJ2-7|TRBV6-5
TGTGCCAGCACTAGGCTAGCGGGAGGGCACGAGCAGTACTTC
CASTRLAGGHEQYF
>TRBD1|.|TRBJ2-7|TRBV5-1
TGCGCCAGCAGCAGGACAGGAGCAGGTGACTACGAGCAGTACTTC
CASSRTGAGDYEQYF
>TRBD1|.|TRBJ2-3|TRBV3-1/TRBV3-2
TGTGCCAGCAGCCACAAGTTGGGACAGGGGGCTCGGGGAGATACGCAGTATTTT
CASSHKLGQGARGDTQYF
>TRBD2|once|TRBJ2-1|TRBV7-2
TGTGCCAGCAGCCATAGCGGGAGGGGGTTTCGCAATGAGCAGTTCTTC
CASSHSGRGFRNEQFF
>TRBD2|.|TRBJ2-1|TRBV9
TGTGCCAGCAGCGTAGCGCCTAGCGGGAGGGGGTACAATGAGCAGTTCTTC
CASSVAPSGRGYNEQFF
>TRBD2|.|TRBJ2-1|TRBV9
TGTGCCAGCAGCGAATTAGCGGGAGGGCCTTTATTCAATGAGCAGTTCTTC
CASSELAGGPLFNEQFF
>.|.|TRBJ2-1|TRBV5-1
TGCGCCAGCAGCTTGGAAGGCCCAGGGACATCTTACAATGAGCAGTTCTTC
CASSLEGPGTSYNEQFF
>TRBD1|.|TRBJ1-2|TRBV25-1
TGTGCCAGCAGTACGGACAGGACCTATGGCTACACCTTC
CASSTDRTYGYTF
>.|.|TRBJ2-3|TRBV12-3/TRBV12-4
TGTGCCAGCAGTTTTTCGGGAGATACGCAGTATTTT
CASSFSGDTQYF
>.|.|TRBJ1-1|TRBV4-1
TGCGCCAGCAGCCAAGGGGGGAGGGCTTTCTTT
CASSQGGRAFF
>TRBD2|.|TRBJ2-7|TRBV5-1
TGCGCCAGCAGCCCGCGATCCTCCGGGACTAGGGGCGGCGAGCAGTACTTC
CASSPRSSGTRGGEQYF
>.|.|TRBJ2-1|TRBV7-3
TGTGCCAGCAGCTCCACGGATACTACCTACAATGAGCAGTTCTTC
CASSSTDTTYNEQFF
>TRBD1|.|TRBJ2-1|TRBV29-1
TGCAGCGTTTCCGGGACAGCCTACAATGAGCAGTTCTTC
CSVSGTAYNEQFF
>.|.|TRBJ2-7|TRBV7-2
TGTGCCAGCAGCTTTTTCACGGGGGAGCAGTACTTC
CASSFFTGEQYF
>.|.|TRBJ2-1|TRBV9
TGTGCCAGCAGTTTGGAGGCACTAGGGTACAATGAGCAGTTCTTC
CASSLEALGYNEQFF
>TRBD2|once|TRBJ2-5|TRBV10-2
TGCGCCAGCAGCGCCAGCGGGAGCTTGGGAGAGACCCAGTACTTC
CASSASGSLGETQYF
>.|.|TRBJ1-1|TRBV6-6
TGTGCCAGCAGTTACTCGGACAGAAACACTGAAGCTTTCTTT
CASSYSDRNTEAFF
>.|.|TRBJ1-3|TRBV7-9
TGTGCCAGCAGCTTAATGCCGGGGGGTTTTGGAAACACCATATATTTT
CASSLMPGGFGNTIYF
>.|.|TRBJ2-1|TRBV4-1
TGCGCCAGCAGCCAAGATTTAACGGGGAATCGTGAGCAGTTCTTC
CASSQDLTGNREQFF
>TRBD2|.|TRBJ2-1|TRBV11-3
TGTGCCAGCAGCCAGACCGGGACTAGCGGGAGCAGCGAGCAGTTCTTC
CASSQTGTSGSSEQFF
>.|.|TRBJ1-1|TRBV11-1
TGTGCCAGCAGCCGGGGGGTGAACACTGAAGCTTTCTTT
CASSRGVNTEAFF
>.|.|TRBJ2-5|TRBV4-1
TGCGCCAGCAGCCAAGATTTCCAGAAAGAGACCCAGTACTTC
CASSQDFQKETQYF
>.|few|TRBJ2-1|TRBV5-4
TGTGCCAGCAGCCACGGGGACACGAGTGAGCAGTTCTTC
CASSHGDTSEQFF
>TRBD1|.|TRBJ1-1|TRBV19
TGTGCCAGTAGCTCGGACAGGGTGAACACTGAAGCTTTCTTT
CASSSDRVNTEAFF
>TRBD1|.|TRBJ2-7|TRBV5-1
TGCGCCAGCAGCACTGCACCGGGACAGGGATCCGAGCAGTACTTC
CASSTAPGQGSEQYF
>TRBD2|.|TRBJ2-1|TRBV28
TGTGCCAGCAGTTTTGTTAGCGGGAGGGCCCTCTCCTACAATGAGCAGTTCTTC
CASSFVSGRALSYNEQFF
>.|.|TRBJ1-1|TRBV27
TGTGCCAGCAGTTTTAAATCGTACACTGAAGCTTTCTTT
CASSFKSYTEAFF
>.|.|TRBJ1-5|TRBV18
TGTGCCAGCTCACCGCAGGGGACGTCCAATCAGCCCCAGCATTTT
CASSPQGTSNQPQHF
>.|.|TRBJ2-5|TRBV5-8
TGTGCCAGCAGCTTGCCAAGGACCGGGGTACAAGAGACCCAGTACTTC
CASSLPRTGVQETQYF